This T cell receptor beta chain stems from a study of technical replicates of blood from a handful of donors. This clone is a singleton in its sample. The assay was immunoSEQ multiplex PCR, and TCRdb's table has in-frame clones only and misses some. Of about 75,000 clones in the sample, about 97% are singletons; the top ten hold around 0.3%. Per the germline V gene, CDR1 is SGHDT and CDR2 is YYEEEE. The ends were cut back, 1 base at V and 4 bases at J, with 3 bases in the middle. There are 12 residues in the CDR3. The sequence derives from a human donor in good health. The specimen was T cells isolated from PBMCs. The J gene is TRBJ1-5, the V gene TRBV5-6; D gene ambiguous. The CDR3 region is CASSLRNQPQHF. The CDR3 DNA sequence: TGTGCCAGCAGCTTGCGGAATCAGCCCCAGCATTTT.